Reported below is one T cell receptor beta chain. In blood CD8+ and CD4+ T cells, TCR beta underwent sequencing. Those who served as multiple sclerosis controls were treatment-naive patients with stable or active relapsing-remitting disease. FACS enriched CD8+ TEMRA cells, while bulk CD8+ and CD4+ were negatively isolated. CDR1 and CDR2 (germline): SGHRS, YFSETQ. This CDR3 has 14 amino acids. The J segment lost 4 bases and the V segment lost 3 bases, leaving 2 bases of the junction unmatched. 0.5 to 1 ug RNA was reverse transcribed with random hexamers. Multiplex immunoSEQ PCR targeted 54 Vbeta and 13 Jbeta TCR beta segments. MiXCR was run by TCRdb on the immunoSEQ multiplex PCR reads, yielding one entry per CDR3 protein. This table has over 350,000 distinct CDR3 sequences, around 85% appearing once. These data are taken from a study of CD8 T cells in Susac syndrome.

The clonotype originates from a human donor with multiple sclerosis. The rearrangement uses TRBV5-1 and TRBJ2-7; 12 nucleotides line up with TRBD2. What was sequenced was CD8+ T cells from PBMCs. The CDR3 is CASSSGLAGYEQYF. The CDR3, as DNA: TGCGCCAGCAGCTCCGGACTAGCGGGGTACGAGCAGTACTTC.